The 24 T cell receptor beta chains below were found in one sample sequenced in a study of cytomegalovirus exposure and HLA in healthy donors (dated by TCRdb to the late 2010s). Library generation was performed with the immunoSEQ multiplex PCR assay. A mixture of 60 forward primers for TCR Vbeta segments and 13 reverse primers for TCR Jbeta segments was used in the multiplex PCR. TCRdb limited this immuneACCESS table to in-frame rearrangements with V and J called. A share of clones is missing; checked studies link under half to unresolved V genes, and the rest is unexplained. The sample has around 190,000 clones on record. About 1% of the sample comes from the top ten. The sample taken for sequencing was PBMCs. These receptors all come from a woman aged 25 to 39 in good health and CMV-seropositive.

Worth noting for this clone: The same CDR3 arises from other DNA sequences in this sample as well. V usage is TRBV28 and J usage is TRBJ2-1, with TRBD2 matching 13 bases. This CDR3 is built from 15 residues. Trimming removed 5 bases from V and 4 bases from J; junction bases left unmatched: 2. From germline, CDR1 is MDHEN and CDR2 SYDVKM. The CDR3 DNA is TGTGCCAGCAGTCCGGGACTAGCGGGGTACAATGAGCAGTTCTTC. This translates into CASSPGLAGYNEQFF.

The gene calls are TRBV19 and TRBJ1-2; the match to TRBD1 covers 10 bases. Germline assignment: CDR1 LNHDA and CDR2 SQIVND (reference sequence). The CDR3 consists of 16 residues. J gave up 2 bases and V 5 bases, and 8 bases lay outside the gene matches. The CDR3 sequence is CASSARDRGTNYGYTF. DNA for the CDR3: TGTGCCAGTAGTGCGAGGGACAGGGGAACAAACTATGGCTACACCTTC.

The chain couples TRBV7-2 to TRBJ2-1; 8 nucleotides match TRBD1. In germline, CDR1 is SGHTA, CDR2 FQGNSA. This CDR3 is built from 14 residues. Trimming removed 5 bases from V and 7 bases from J; junction bases left unmatched: 7. Written as DNA, the CDR3 is TGTGCCAGCAGCGGGACAGGTTTATGGAATGAGCAGTTCTTC. Its translation: CASSGTGLWNEQFF.

This rearrangement joins TRBV4-1 to TRBJ1-5; a weak D match, TRBD1 (5 bases). The CDR3 length is 17 residues. Trimming removed 0 bases from V and 5 bases from J, with 17 bases in between. Germline V gives CDR1 MGHRA, CDR2 YSYEKL. The chain's CDR3 is CASSQDRDSEVYQPQHF. CDR3 sequence (DNA): TGCGCCAGCAGCCAAGATCGGGACTCGGAGGTATATCAGCCCCAGCATTTT.

The chain is built from TRBV11-2 and TRBJ1-6; 9 bases match TRBD1. J was trimmed by 5 bases and V by 4 bases; bases with no gene match: 6. CDR1 SGHAT and CDR2 FQNNGV come from the germline V gene. The CDR3 loop spans 16 amino acids. CDR3 coding DNA: TGTGCCAGCAGCTCCCTGACAGGGGGAAATAATTCACCCCTCCACTTT. This encodes CASSSLTGGNNSPLHF.

This chain connects TRBV14 to TRBJ2-1, with TRBD1 matching over 8 bases. The germline CDR1 and CDR2 sequences are SGHDN and FVKESK. The CDR3 has 16 amino acids. Unmatched junction bases numbered 8, after V lost 3 bases and J lost 4 bases. CDR3 sequence (DNA): TGTGCCAGCAGCCAGGTAGCAGGGGGCCAATACAATGAGCAGTTCTTC. Translating it yields CASSQVAGGQYNEQFF.

This chain connects TRBV19 to TRBJ1-1; no firm D call. The CDR3 totals 13 residues. Trimming stripped 6 bases from V and 1 base from J, with 9 bases between. In germline, CDR1 is LNHDA, CDR2 SQIVND (reference sequence). DNA of the CDR3: TGTGCCAGTAGAAGATACACGAACACTGAAGCTTTCTTT. Translating gives CASRRYTNTEAFF.

The chain combines TRBV29-1 with TRBJ2-7; TRBD1 matches 7 bases. After removal of 5 bases from V and 0 bases from J, the junction contained 4 bases not matched to a gene. The CDR3 is made up of 13 amino acids. Germline V lookup: CDR1 SQVTM, CDR2 ANQGSEA. CDR3 in DNA: TGCAGCGTTCGGGACAGAATCTCCTACGAGCAGTACTTC. Its translation is CSVRDRISYEQYF.

V gene TRBV6-1 combines with J gene TRBJ1-4; a weak D match, TRBD1 (5 bases). The germline V gene has CDR1 MNHNS and CDR2 SASEGT. The CDR3 sequence is 15 residues long. Trimming took 8 bases from V and 8 from J, leaving 21 bases between them. CDR3 region: CASSGTRGTGEKLFF. The CDR3 coding sequence is TGTGCCAGCTCCGGGACTCGGGGAACGGGGGAAAAACTGTTTTTT.

The chain joins TRBV2 to TRBJ1-2, with 10 bases fitting TRBD1. From germline, CDR1 is SNHLY and CDR2 FYNNEI. J lost 8 bases, V lost 7 bases, and 10 bases had no gene match. The CDR3 is 14 amino acids. CDR3 nucleotides: TGTGCCAGCACCCCCGGGACAGGGGAAGGGGGCTACACCTTC. Its protein product is CASTPGTGEGGYTF.

This rearrangement joins TRBV10-3 to TRBJ1-2; D is ambiguous. This CDR3 has 12 residues. Germline V CDR1 and CDR2: ENHRY, SYGVKD. Trimming left V 7 bases short and J 8 bases short, with 14 bases between. Here the CDR3 reads CAITTGNSGYTF. The CDR3, as DNA: TGTGCCATCACCACCGGGAACAGCGGCTACACCTTC.

J is TRBJ2-7 and V is TRBV28; 7 bases fit TRBD2. The CDR3 runs to 14 residues. The J segment lost 7 bases and the V segment lost 6 bases, leaving 12 bases of the junction unmatched. Germline V CDR1 and CDR2: MDHEN, SYDVKM. In nucleotides, the CDR3 is TGTGCCAGCAGCTCGTCGGGGGGTGCGAGTGAGCAGTACTTC. It specifies CASSSSGGASEQYF.

The chain carries TRBV27 and TRBJ2-1; D perhaps matches TRBD1 (5 bases). The germline V gene encodes CDR1 MNHEY and CDR2 SMNVEV (reference sequence). Trimming cost V 5 bases and J 5 bases, with 22 bases left between them. This CDR3 comprises 17 residues. CDR3 coding DNA: TGTGCCAGCAGTCAACGGGCAGGGTGGTATTCGGACAATGAGCAGTTCTTC. This codes for CASSQRAGWYSDNEQFF.

The chain couples TRBV5-1 to TRBJ2-1; TRBD1 matches at 7 bases. V trimming: 0 bases; J trimming: 0 bases; junction bases outside the gene matches: 0. The CDR3 is made up of 15 amino acids. Germline V CDR1 and CDR2: SGHRS, YFSETQ. The DNA of the CDR3 is TGCGCCAGCAGCTTGGGGGACAGCTCCTACAATGAGCAGTTCTTC. Its translation: CASSLGDSSYNEQFF.

The chain recombines TRBV7-8 with TRBJ1-6, with D unclear. The CDR3 length is 13 residues. The V gene lost 2 bases and the J gene lost 8 bases, with 7 bases spanning the gap. Germline-derived CDR1 and CDR2 are SGHVS and FQNEAQ. Here the CDR3 reads CASSLMRDSPLHF. CDR3 nucleotides: TGTGCCAGCAGCTTAATGAGGGATTCACCCCTCCACTTT.

This chain connects TRBV6-5 to TRBJ2-7; D possibly corresponds to TRBD2 (5 bases). The CDR3 loop spans 12 amino acids. Trimming removed 6 bases from V and 6 bases from J, with 12 bases in between. Germline lookup yields CDR1 MNHEY and CDR2 SVGAGI. CDR3 DNA: TGTGCCAGCAGGGGAGCCTCTAGCGAGCAGTACTTC. This gives the protein CASRGASSEQYF.

The rearrangement uses TRBV12-5 and TRBJ1-5; 10 bases are a match to TRBD1. The germline V gene has CDR1 LGHNT and CDR2 FRNRAP. The CDR3 loop spans 13 amino acids. After removal of 6 bases from V and 6 bases from J, the junction contained 2 bases not matched to a gene. The CDR3 here is CASGTGGGQPQHF. For the CDR3, the DNA is TGTGCTAGTGGGACAGGGGGCGGTCAGCCCCAGCATTTT.

J is TRBJ1-1 and V is TRBV29-1; 7 bases are a match to TRBD1. This CDR3 comprises 15 residues. The J segment lost 6 bases and the V segment lost 8 bases, leaving 18 bases of the junction unmatched. Germline CDR1 is SQVTM and CDR2 is ANQGSEA. As DNA, the CDR3 is TGCAGCCCATTTGGTGGCGACAGGGCATTCTCTGAAGCTTTCTTT. It translates to CSPFGGDRAFSEAFF.

The chain recombines TRBV27 with TRBJ1-2; 7 bases map to TRBD1. This CDR3 contains 15 residues. Germline lookup yields CDR1 MNHEY and CDR2 SMNVEV (reference sequence). With 5 bases clipped from V and 2 bases from J, the junction kept 8 bases outside the gene matches. The CDR3, as DNA: TGTGCCAGCAGTCCTAATCCGACAGGGAACTATGGCTACACCTTC. Amino acids: CASSPNPTGNYGYTF.

The V gene is TRBV6-5, the J gene TRBJ1-3; maybe TRBD1 (6 bases). V lost 3 bases, J lost 4 bases, and 13 bases lay in between. Per germline, CDR1 MNHEY and CDR2 SVGAGI. The CDR3 spans 15 residues. CDR3 nucleotide sequence: TGTGCCAGCAGTTATAGCAGCCAGGGGGGAAACACCATATATTTT. Translation: CASSYSSQGGNTIYF.

The chain is built from TRBV4-1 and TRBJ1-2, with TRBD1 as a possible D gene (5 bases). Germline V gene sequence: CDR1 MGHRA, CDR2 YSYEKL. CDR3 length: 18 amino acids. Trimming left V 5 bases short and J 5 bases short, with 27 bases between. CDR3: CASSYRTIQTGTLYGYTF. The CDR3 DNA follows: TGCGCCAGCAGCTACAGAACCATCCAAACCGGGACTTTATATGGCTACACCTTC.

The chain recombines TRBV9 with TRBJ2-7, with 9 bases aligning to TRBD2. The CDR3 spans 16 residues. With V trimmed by 2 bases and J by 1 base, 7 bases remained unmatched. The germline V gene encodes CDR1 SGDLS and CDR2 YYNGEE. The CDR3 spells CASSVAGGTQSYEQYF. In nucleotides, the CDR3 is TGTGCCAGCAGCGTTGCGGGGGGGACACAATCCTACGAGCAGTACTTC. Filled out from reference TRBV9 and TRBJ2-7, the complete variable domain reads DSGVTQTPKHLITATGQRVTLRCSPRSGDLSVYWYQQSLDQGLQFLIQYYNGEERAKGNILERFSAQQFPDLHSELNLSSLELGDSALYFCASSVAGGTQSYEQYFGPGTRLTVT.

This chain links TRBV5-1 with TRBJ2-7, with TRBD1 identical over 7 bases. The germline V gene has CDR1 SGHRS and CDR2 YFSETQ. This CDR3 contains 15 residues. V gave up 3 bases and J gave up 0 bases; unmatched junction bases: 6. DNA of the CDR3: TGCGCCAGCAGCTCGGGACAGCTGAGCTCCTACGAGCAGTACTTC. Protein: CASSSGQLSSYEQYF.

V gene TRBV5-1 combines with J gene TRBJ2-1; 7 bases align to TRBD2. CDR3 size: 14 residues. Unmatched junction bases numbered 7, after V lost 2 bases and J lost 8 bases. Looked up from germline, CDR1 is SGHRS and CDR2 is YFSETQ. The CDR3 region has the DNA TGCGCCAGCAGCTTCCAGGCCGCGGGAGATGAGCAGTTCTTC. As protein: CASSFQAAGDEQFF.